The 27 T cell receptor beta chains below all came from one sample that was sequenced in a study of blood T cell repertoires in COVID-19 (dated by TCRdb to between 2020 and 2021). Library prep was done by the immunoSEQ multiplex PCR assay. Not all clones reach the TCRdb copy of this immuneACCESS table, which keeps in-frame sequences only. Checked studies attribute under half of the gap to unresolved V genes and leave the rest unexplained. Within this sample are around 160,000 clones, with approximately 80% of them counted one time only. 13% of the sample goes to the ten largest clones. Sequenced sample: peripheral blood. The source is a man in his fifties or sixties with active or convalescent COVID-19.

The chain employs TRBV7-3 and TRBJ2-3; TRBD2 matches 9 bases. This CDR3 region has 15 residues. The J segment lost 3 bases and the V segment lost 1 base, leaving 2 bases of the junction unmatched. Per the germline V gene, CDR1 is SGHTA and CDR2 is FQGTGA. The CDR3 loop is CASSLNSGRTDTQYF. The DNA for the CDR3 is TGTGCCAGCAGCTTAAATAGCGGGAGAACAGATACGCAGTATTTT. The variable domain in full, with the rest retrieved from reference TRBV7-3 and TRBJ2-3, is GAGVSQTPSNKVTEKGKYVELRCDPISGHTALYWYRQSLGQGPEFLIYFQGTGAADDSGLPNDRFFAVRPEGSVSTLKIQRTERGDSAVYLCASSLNSGRTDTQYFGPGTRLTVL.

Of note for this clone: At the DNA level, this CDR3 is encoded by other sequences in the same sample as well. J is TRBJ2-2 and V is TRBV18; D perhaps matches TRBD2 (6 bases). From germline, CDR1 is KGHSH and CDR2 LQKENI. The CDR3 sequence is 14 residues long. Trimming stripped 6 bases from V and 2 bases from J, with 10 bases between. The CDR3 DNA follows: TGTGCCAGCTCGCCTGGACTAAACACCGGGGAGCTGTTTTTT. As protein: CASSPGLNTGELFF.

The V call is TRBV19, the J call TRBJ1-1; maybe TRBD1 (5 bases). Germline CDR1 LNHDA, CDR2 SQIVND (reference sequence). V was pared by 4 bases and J by 13 bases, with 13 bases between. This CDR3 is built from 11 residues. CDR3 sequence: CASSTRAGGFF. As DNA, the CDR3 is TGTGCCAGTAGTACTCGGGCCGGGGGTTTCTTT.

The gene calls are TRBV14 and TRBJ2-7, with 7 bases aligning to TRBD2. Germline loops: CDR1 SGHDN, CDR2 FVKESK. Trimming removed 1 base from V and 4 bases from J; junction bases left unmatched: 13. This CDR3 comprises 17 residues. The DNA of the CDR3 is TGTGCCAGCAGCCAAGGGGAGGGCGGAGGGCGGAGGTACGAGCAGTACTTC. Translating gives CASSQGEGGGRRYEQYF. Complete variable domain (other parts from reference TRBV14 and TRBJ2-7): EAGVTQFPSHSVIEKGQTVTLRCDPISGHDNLYWYRRVMGKEIKFLLHFVKESKQDESGMPNNRFLAERTGGTYSTLKVQPAELEDSGVYFCASSQGEGGGRRYEQYFGPGTRLTVT.

The gene calls are TRBV3-1 (or the pseudogene TRBV3-2) and TRBJ2-4, with D maybe TRBD1 (6 bases). This CDR3 is built from 12 residues. Looked up from germline, CDR1 is LGHDT and CDR2 is YNNKEL (reference sequence). V shed 1 base and J shed 14 bases, with 12 bases lying between them. The CDR3 is CASSQVGQGKYF. For the CDR3, the DNA is TGTGCCAGCAGCCAAGTCGGCCAGGGGAAGTACTTC.

This clone was seen just once. The genes are TRBV30 and TRBJ1-4; the D gene is possibly TRBD1 (5 bases). Per the germline V gene, CDR1 is GTSNPN and CDR2 is SVGIG (reference sequence). The ends were cut back, 3 bases at V and 4 bases at J, with 12 bases in the middle. The CDR3 sequence is 14 residues long. CDR3 region: CAWRTGGVNEKLFF. CDR3 sequence (DNA): TGTGCCTGGAGAACGGGGGGAGTTAATGAAAAACTGTTTTTT.

The gene calls are TRBV4-1 and TRBJ2-4; 13 bases line up with TRBD2. After removal of 4 bases from V and 1 base from J, the junction contained 7 bases not matched to a gene. Per germline, CDR1 MGHRA and CDR2 YSYEKL. CDR3 size: 18 residues. Written as DNA, the CDR3 is TGCGCCAGCAGCCCCGGACTAGCGGGAGATTTCGCCAAAAACATTCAGTACTTC. This sequence encodes CASSPGLAGDFAKNIQYF.

The chain recombines TRBV3-1 (or the pseudogene TRBV3-2) with TRBJ1-1; the D gene is possibly TRBD1 (5 bases). V dropped 4 bases and J dropped 3 bases, with 12 bases sitting between them. Germline V lookup: CDR1 LGHDT, CDR2 YNNKEL (reference sequence). The CDR3 sequence is 14 residues long. The CDR3 nucleotides are TGTGCCAGCAGCCCGGGGGGGAGGGACACTGAAGCTTTCTTT. It encodes CASSPGGRDTEAFF.

The chain has TRBV7-2 and TRBJ2-1; 16 positions agree with TRBD2. With V trimmed by 5 bases and J by 11 bases, 9 bases remained unmatched. CDR3 length equals 16 residues. Per germline, CDR1 SGHTA and CDR2 FQGNSA. CDR3 protein: CASSPPGTSGRGQQFF. CDR3 DNA: TGTGCCAGCAGCCCACCCGGGACTAGCGGGAGGGGGCAGCAGTTCTTC.

The V and J genes are TRBV28 and TRBJ2-7; possible D gene TRBD1, 5 bases. The CDR3 loop spans 14 amino acids. The V end was cut by 6 bases, the J end by 5 bases, with 17 bases between. Germline V CDR1 and CDR2: MDHEN, SYDVKM. The CDR3 coding sequence is TGTGCCAGCAGGGGGCCAGGGATCCGTCACGAGCAGTACTTC. Its protein product is CASRGPGIRHEQYF. Together with reference TRBV28 and TRBJ2-7, the CDR3 gives the full variable domain: DVKVTQSSRYLVKRTGEKVFLECVQDMDHENMFWYRQDPGLGLRLIYFSYDVKMKEKGDIPEGYSVSREKKERFSLILESASTNQTSMYLCASRGPGIRHEQYFGPGTRLTVT.

The CDR3 DNA reads as TGTGCCAGCAGTTCCTGGACAGGGGTTGCGGGTCAGCCCCAGCATTTT. It specifies CASSSWTGVAGQPQHF. V gene TRBV27 combines with J gene TRBJ1-5; 9 nucleotides match TRBD1. CDR1 and CDR2 from the germline V gene are MNHEY and SMNVEV (reference sequence). The ends lost 4 bases at V and 6 bases at J; junction bases unmatched: 10. CDR3 length: 16 amino acids.

The V call is TRBV18, the J call TRBJ1-1; 7 nucleotides align to TRBD1. Looked up from germline, CDR1 is KGHSH and CDR2 is LQKENI. The CDR3 spans 14 residues. The V gene end was trimmed by 4 bases and the J gene end by 1 base; junction bases not matched to a gene: 3. Here the CDR3 reads CASSQRDRNTEAFF. In DNA form, the CDR3 reads TGTGCCAGCTCACAGAGGGACAGGAACACTGAAGCTTTCTTT.

The gene calls are TRBV7-2 and TRBJ2-1, with 9 bases lining up with TRBD2. From germline, CDR1 is SGHTA and CDR2 FQGNSA. The CDR3 loop spans 14 amino acids. V shed 3 bases, J shed 5 bases, and the junction held 2 bases outside the gene matches. CDR3 nucleotide sequence: TGTGCCAGCAGCTTGACTAGCGGCCACAATGAGCAGTTCTTC. Protein sequence: CASSLTSGHNEQFF.

This clone was detected a few times. J is TRBJ1-4 and V is TRBV19, with 9 bases aligning to TRBD1. The CDR3 is made up of 16 amino acids. V lost 4 bases, J lost 7 bases, and 10 bases stayed unmatched. CDR1 and CDR2 from the germline V gene are LNHDA and SQIVND (reference sequence). The CDR3, as DNA: TGTGCCAGTAGTAGGACCGGGACAGGGATAGGTGAAAAACTGTTTTTT. Translating it yields CASSRTGTGIGEKLFF. Together with reference TRBV19 and TRBJ1-4, the CDR3 gives the full variable domain: DGGITQSPKYLFRKEGQNVTLSCEQNLNHDAMYWYRQDPGQGLRLIYYSQIVNDFQKGDIAEGYSVSREKKESFPLTVTSAQKNPTAFYLCASSRTGTGIGEKLFFGSGTQLSVL.

Only one count was recorded for this clone. The V call is TRBV28, the J call TRBJ2-3, with D perhaps matching TRBD2 (5 bases). The V end was cut by 4 bases, the J end by 3 bases, with 14 bases between. The CDR3 runs 15 residues. CDR1 and CDR2 (germline): MDHEN, SYDVKM. The CDR3 here is CASSSPTRTTDTQYF. CDR3 DNA: TGTGCCAGCAGTTCCCCTACTAGAACGACAGATACGCAGTATTTT.

The chain has TRBV3-1 (or the pseudogene TRBV3-2) and TRBJ2-3; 11 nucleotides align to TRBD2. J was trimmed by 4 bases and V by 0 bases; bases with no gene match: 9. Germline values: CDR1 LGHDT, CDR2 YNNKEL (reference sequence). This CDR3 contains 18 residues. CDR3 in amino acids: CASSQDGGSGRVSDTQYF. The CDR3 DNA follows: TGTGCCAGCAGCCAAGATGGGGGTAGCGGGAGGGTATCAGATACGCAGTATTTT.

The rearrangement uses TRBV3-1 (or the pseudogene TRBV3-2) and TRBJ1-3, with unresolved D. The germline CDR1 and CDR2 sequences are LGHDT and YNNKEL (reference sequence). The CDR3 sequence is 15 residues long. The V and J ends lost 4 bases and 4 bases respectively, with 14 bases between them. The DNA of the CDR3 is TGTGCCAGCAGCCCCTGGGGTGGACTGGGAAACACCATATATTTT. This encodes CASSPWGGLGNTIYF.

This chain uses TRBV29-1 with TRBJ1-1, with D uncertain. V lost 5 bases to trimming and J lost 11 bases, with 18 bases between them. Looked up from germline, CDR1 is SQVTM and CDR2 is ANQGSEA. The CDR3 covers 12 residues. The chain's CDR3 is CSVYRLPHGAFF. As DNA, the CDR3 is TGCAGCGTTTATAGGTTGCCTCACGGGGCTTTCTTT.

The chain recombines TRBV6-5 with TRBJ2-7; perhaps TRBD1 as D (6 bases). V was trimmed by 8 bases and J by 5 bases, leaving 10 bases between them. Germline CDR1 and CDR2: MNHEY and SVGAGI. The CDR3 loop spans 11 amino acids. Here the CDR3 reads CASLAGDEQYF. The CDR3 bases are TGTGCCAGCCTCGCAGGGGACGAGCAGTACTTC.

The rearrangement uses TRBV7-9 and TRBJ2-2; 10 positions agree with TRBD2. V lost 7 bases to trimming and J lost 5 bases; unmatched junction nucleotides: 16. The CDR3 runs 18 residues. Per germline, CDR1 SEHNR and CDR2 FQNEAQ (reference sequence). The CDR3 reads CASIHRRASGSKTGELFF. In DNA form, the CDR3 reads TGTGCCAGCATCCACAGAAGGGCTAGCGGGAGTAAGACCGGGGAGCTGTTTTTT.

This chain joins TRBV7-3 and TRBJ2-3; D remains unclear. Per the germline V gene, CDR1 is SGHTA and CDR2 is FQGTGA. The CDR3 totals 14 residues. V lost 8 bases, J lost 4 bases, and 16 bases lay in between. The CDR3, as DNA: TGTGCCAGCGCTCCCGGTGACTCCTCAGATACGCAGTATTTT. Translated: CASAPGDSSDTQYF.

The J gene is TRBJ2-1, the V gene TRBV11-2; 9 bases are a match to TRBD2. CDR1 is SGHAT, CDR2 FQNNGV, per germline. The CDR3 is 18 residues long. The V and J ends lost 1 base and 0 bases, in that order; junction bases with no gene match: 7. The CDR3 region has the DNA TGTGCCAGCAGCTTAGTAGCGGGAGAACCTAGCTCCTACAATGAGCAGTTCTTC. It specifies CASSLVAGEPSSYNEQFF.

The chain is built from TRBV27 and TRBJ1-1; possible D gene TRBD1, 6 bases. V dropped 2 bases and J dropped 7 bases, with 14 bases sitting between them. The CDR3 totals 14 residues. CDR1 MNHEY and CDR2 SMNVEV come from the germline V gene (reference sequence). The CDR3 DNA is TGTGCCAGCAGTTTACAAGGGGGAACGATTGAAGCTTTCTTT. Amino acid sequence: CASSLQGGTIEAFF.

The CDR3 region is CASSQGAEQYF. CDR3 DNA: TGTGCCAGCAGCCAAGGCGCCGAGCAGTACTTC. The V and J genes are TRBV14 and TRBJ2-7; the D is unclear. The V end was cut by 1 base, the J end by 6 bases, with 4 bases between. Germline V lookup: CDR1 SGHDN, CDR2 FVKESK. The CDR3 covers 11 residues.

V gene TRBV5-1 combines with J gene TRBJ1-2, with 10 bases aligning to TRBD1. The CDR3 covers 15 residues. V lost 7 bases to trimming and J lost 10 bases; unmatched junction nucleotides: 16. Per germline, CDR1 SGHRS and CDR2 YFSETQ. The CDR3, as DNA: TGCGCCAGCTCGCGAGGTGGACAGGGGGTACGCGTCTACACCTTC. Amino acids: CASSRGGQGVRVYTF.

The V gene is TRBV19, the J gene TRBJ2-1, with TRBD1 identical over 9 bases. CDR1 is LNHDA and CDR2 is SQIVND in the germline V gene (reference sequence). V shed 3 bases, J shed 5 bases, and the junction held 5 bases outside the gene matches. CDR3 size: 15 residues. For the CDR3, the DNA is TGTGCCAGTAGTATCGACAGGGGGGGGCACAATGAGCAGTTCTTC. It encodes CASSIDRGGHNEQFF.

This chain links TRBV5-5 with TRBJ1-4; maybe TRBD1 (5 bases). From germline, CDR1 is SGHKS and CDR2 YYEKEE (reference sequence). This CDR3 is built from 13 residues. V was pared by 0 bases and J by 11 bases, with 11 bases between. CDR3 sequence: CASSLEGPPKLFF. For the CDR3, the DNA is TGTGCCAGCAGCTTGGAGGGGCCGCCCAAACTGTTTTTT.